These T cell receptor beta chains were read from a single sample in a study of shared clonotypes between healthy human individuals. Here immunoSEQ multiplex PCR was the method, and the copy in TCRdb shows in-frame clones only, minus some. The sample includes about 2,100,000 clones, just over 90% of them seen just once. What was sequenced was naive CD8+ T cells from PBMCs. These receptors were obtained from a young man in good health. Some clones in this sample may be carry-over from other donors' samples. The CDR3 runs from the conserved cysteine through the conserved F or W. A D gene is named only where the DNA matches it firmly. Clone size, where shown, is once, few, many, or a class for clones that have expanded.

-,TRBV29-1,-,TRBJ2-5,TGCAGCGTTTCGCCCCCCTCGGGGGCCAGGATGGAGACCCAGTACTTC,CSVSPPSGARMETQYF
once,TRBV7-9,-,TRBJ1-5,TGTGCCAGCAGCTTAGGGGGCCTCGGACAGCCCCAGCATTTT,CASSLGGLGQPQHF
-,TRBV25-1,-,TRBJ2-2,TGTGCCAGCAGTCCGGGGGAAGGGACCGGGGAGCTGTTTTTT,CASSPGEGTGELFF
-,TRBV2,TRBD2,TRBJ2-3,TGTGCCAGCAGCGTCTGGCGGGAGGGGAGCACAGATACGCAGTATTTT,CASSVWREGSTDTQYF
few,TRBV7-9,TRBD1,TRBJ1-1,TGTGCCAGCAGCTCCCCCGGGACAGGGGACACTGAAGCTTTCTTT,CASSSPGTGDTEAFF
-,TRBV7-2,-,TRBJ1-1,TGTGCCAGCAGCTTAAACGGCAGGGACACTGAAGCTTTCTTT,CASSLNGRDTEAFF
once,TRBV6-5,-,TRBJ1-2,TGTGCCAGCAAGCAGGCCGGGGGCTACACCTTC,CASKQAGGYTF
-,TRBV6-1,-,TRBJ2-5,TGTGCCAGCACTAGACTAGGACGGGAGACCCAGTACTTC,CASTRLGRETQYF
once,TRBV2,-,TRBJ1-1,TGTGCCAGCAGTGACCACGTCAGTAGGAACACTGAAGCTTTCTTT,CASSDHVSRNTEAFF
-,TRBV27,TRBD2,TRBJ2-7,TGTGCCAGCAGTTCTTTAGCGGGAGGGCGGGAGCAGTACTTC,CASSSLAGGREQYF
-,TRBV27,-,TRBJ2-2,TGTGCCAGCAGTTTCTACAGGGCCACCGGGGAGCTGTTTTTT,CASSFYRATGELFF
-,TRBV11-3,-,TRBJ1-5,TGTGCCAGTATTGTGGCGAATCAGCCCCAGCATTTT,CASIVANQPQHF
-,TRBV9,-,TRBJ2-6,TGTGCCAGCAGCGTAAGGGTCGACTCTGGGGCCAACGTCCTGACTTTC,CASSVRVDSGANVLTF
once,TRBV7-6,-,TRBJ2-7,TGTGCCAGCAGCCAAGAGGCAGGGAGTAGTAGCGAGCAGTACTTC,CASSQEAGSSSEQYF
-,TRBV6-6,-,TRBJ2-7,TGTGCCAGCAGTACCGGGACCATAGACGAGCAGTACTTC,CASSTGTIDEQYF
-,TRBV28,TRBD1,TRBJ2-3,TGTGCCAGCAGTTCCCTGGGCACAGGGGTTCTGGACCTTGGCACAGATACGCAGTATTTT,CASSSLGTGVLDLGTDTQYF
once,TRBV28,TRBD1,TRBJ1-1,TGTGCCAGCAGTTTCGATCAGGGGGCTGGGACTGAAGCTTTCTTT,CASSFDQGAGTEAFF
few,TRBV30,-,TRBJ1-1,TGTGCCTGGAGTGTAGGGGGTAGCACTGAAGCTTTCTTT,CAWSVGGSTEAFF
-,TRBV27,TRBD2,TRBJ2-1,TGTGCCAGCAGCCAAGCGGGAGAAATTCCCCATGAGCAGTTCTTC,CASSQAGEIPHEQFF
-,TRBV5-6,TRBD1,TRBJ2-3,TGTGCCAGCGGAACGGGACAGGGATTTGCAGATACGCAGTATTTT,CASGTGQGFADTQYF
-,TRBV6-5,TRBD1,TRBJ1-1,TGTGCCAGCAGTTACTCGCGACAGGGCCTAAAAACTGAAGCTTTCTTT,CASSYSRQGLKTEAFF
-,TRBV5-1,-,TRBJ2-5,TGCGCCAGCAGCTGGACCCTCTTTCGGGAGACCCAGTACTTC,CASSWTLFRETQYF
-,TRBV4-2,-,TRBJ2-7,TGTGCCAGCAGCCAAGGAGCAGGGAGCGAGCAGTACTTC,CASSQGAGSEQYF
-,TRBV13,TRBD2,TRBJ2-1,TGTGCCAGCATTTGGAAGGGGCTAGCGGGCGTCTACAATGAGCAGTTCTTC,CASIWKGLAGVYNEQFF